Included here is one T cell receptor beta chain sequence, with context. The antigen is undetermined. These data originate in a study of T cell responses to AZD1222 COVID-19 vaccine. The CDR3 has 16 amino acids. Germline loops: CDR1 KGHSH, CDR2 LQKENI. The ends lost 2 bases at V and 1 base at J; junction bases unmatched: 3. TCRdb's copy holds only in-frame clones and misses some; the assay was immunoSEQ multiplex PCR. Among about 35,000 clones listed, approximately 84% were seen once. General observations from the study: Recipients of AZD1222 seropositive at baseline numbered only 6 or 7.

The receptor's source is an adult who received the AZD1222 COVID-19 vaccine. The source was peripheral blood, collected 28 days after the second AZD1222 dose. The chain carries TRBV18 and TRBJ2-2, with 8 bases that match TRBD2. The CDR3 reads CASSPELAVNTGELFF. The CDR3 region has the DNA TGTGCCAGCTCACCAGAACTAGCGGTGAACACCGGGGAGCTGTTTTTT.